This is a list of T cell receptor beta chains from one sample in a study of T cells in Graves' hyperthyroidism and ophthalmopathy. A single record per CDR3 protein comes from TCRdb applying MiXCR to the multiplex PCR reads. The sample shows about 400,000 distinct CDR3 sequences, around 14% of them seen only once. Material: blood. The source is a woman aged 25 to 39 with Graves' hyperthyroidism. Each CDR3 is given with its conserved first and last residue. D genes are given only for firm matches. Some rows mark clone size as missing; the rest say once, few, many or name a class of expanded clone.

d_gene | j_gene | abundance | v_gene | CDR3nt | CDR3aa
TRBD1 | TRBJ1-2 | many | TRBV7-9 | TGTGCCAGCAGCATTGGACAGGGCGGCTATGGCTACACCTTC | CASSIGQGGYGYTF
TRBD2 | TRBJ2-3 | many | TRBV11-2 | TGTGCCAGCAGCCATTTTTGGGAGGGCAGGGTTACGCAGTATTTT | CASSHFWEGRVTQYF
TRBD2 | TRBJ2-1 | many | TRBV28 | TGTGCCAGCAGTCAAGGACTAGCGGGAGGGCTAAACTATGAGCAGTTCTTC | CASSQGLAGGLNYEQFF
TRBD1 | TRBJ2-2 | few | TRBV7-8 | TGTGCCAGCAGCACAAAACCAGGGGGCCTGAACACCGGGGAGCTGTTTTTT | CASSTKPGGLNTGELFF
NA | TRBJ2-2 | NA | TRBV5-1 | TGCGCCAGCATAGCAGGGGCGAACACCGGGGAGCTGTTTTTT | CASIAGANTGELFF
TRBD2 | TRBJ2-7 | NA | TRBV7-2 | TGTGCCAGCAGCTTAACCGGGACTAGCGCCAGGAGCTCCTACGAGCAGTACTTC | CASSLTGTSARSSYEQYF
NA | TRBJ2-5 | many | TRBV24-1 | TGTGCCACCAGTCCGTCCGGGACACATCAAGAGACCCAGTACTTC | CATSPSGTHQETQYF
NA | TRBJ2-7 | NA | TRBV2 | TGTGCCAGCAGTAGGACAGTCACCTACGAGCAGTACTTC | CASSRTVTYEQYF
NA | TRBJ1-4 | NA | TRBV6-5 | TGTGCCAGCAGTTACTCCGGGATTGCAACTAATGAAAAACTGTTTTTT | CASSYSGIATNEKLFF
NA | TRBJ2-3 | many | TRBV29-1 | TGCAGCGTTGAAGACGGCGGCACAGATACGCAGTATTTT | CSVEDGGTDTQYF
NA | TRBJ1-5 | many | TRBV28 | TGTGCCAGCAGTTTGTTAGGTCGTCTTTTTGCGGGGCTCGGGCAGCCCCAGCATTTT | CASSLLGRLFAGLGQPQHF
NA | TRBJ2-7 | many | TRBV28 | TGTGCCAGCAGTTTTAGACTTTCCTACGAGCAGTACTTC | CASSFRLSYEQYF
NA | TRBJ2-1 | many | TRBV28 | TGTGCCAGCAGTTTATTGGAAGGACTTGAGCAGTTCTTC | CASSLLEGLEQFF
NA | TRBJ2-2 | many | TRBV5-1 | TGCGCCAGCAGCTCGAAAACCACAGAAGGCGGGGAGCTGTTTTTT | CASSSKTTEGGELFF
NA | TRBJ1-2 | many | TRBV29-1 | TGCAGCGTTGAAGGCGGGGGAGACGGATATGGCTACACCTTC | CSVEGGGDGYGYTF
NA | TRBJ2-2 | NA | TRBV29-1 | TGCAGCGTTGAATCCCCTGCGAACACCGGGGAGCTGTTTTTT | CSVESPANTGELFF
NA | TRBJ1-2 | NA | TRBV28 | TGTGCCAGCATCACATGGGCCGACCTTTATGGCTACACCTTC | CASITWADLYGYTF
TRBD1 | TRBJ2-7 | many | TRBV6-6 | TGTGCCAGCAGTTACTCGCGACAGGGCTACGAGCAGTACTTC | CASSYSRQGYEQYF
NA | TRBJ1-5 | NA | TRBV5-1 | TGCGCCAGCAGCTATGGATTCGGCAATCAGCCCCAGCATTTT | CASSYGFGNQPQHF
NA | TRBJ1-3 | NA | TRBV30 | TGTGCCTGGAGTGTAAACGCAGTGAAGGGAAACACCATATATTTT | CAWSVNAVKGNTIYF
TRBD1 | TRBJ2-7 | many | TRBV6-1 | TGTGCCAGCAGTGAACCGGGACAGGGATCCTACGAGCAGTACTTC | CASSEPGQGSYEQYF
NA | TRBJ2-1 | many | TRBV20-1 | TGCAGTGCTAGAGATTGGGCTGGCTACAATGAGCAGTTCTTC | CSARDWAGYNEQFF
NA | TRBJ1-1 | few | TRBV20-1 | TGCAGTGCTAGATCAGAGAGCGTATTATATGAAGCTTTCTTT | CSARSESVLYEAFF
NA | TRBJ2-7 | NA | TRBV19 | TGTGCCAGTAGTATAGTGGGCGGAGAATATACGATGGAGCAGTACTTC | CASSIVGGEYTMEQYF
NA | TRBJ2-6 | few | TRBV12-3/TRBV12-4 | TGTGCCAGCACCCCGAGGTCTGGGGCCAGCGTCCTGACTTTC | CASTPRSGASVLTF
TRBD2 | TRBJ2-1 | NA | TRBV29-1 | TGCAGCGGGCGGGAGATACGGTCCTACAATGAGCAGTTCTTC | CSGREIRSYNEQFF
NA | TRBJ2-7 | many | TRBV7-2 | TGTGCCAGCAGCTTAGAGCTGGGGGCAGGTTACGAGCAGTACTTC | CASSLELGAGYEQYF
NA | TRBJ2-7 | many | TRBV7-8 | TGTGCCAGCAGCTTACTCTCTAACCCGCTCTACGAGCAGTACTTC | CASSLLSNPLYEQYF
NA | TRBJ2-7 | NA | TRBV5-5 | TGTGCCAGCAACCCGGGACAAACCTACGAGCAGTACTTC | CASNPGQTYEQYF
TRBD1 | TRBJ2-1 | NA | TRBV11-2 | TGTGCCAGCAGCTCCCGGGACAGATACAATGAGCAGTTCTTC | CASSSRDRYNEQFF
TRBD2 | TRBJ2-1 | few | TRBV29-1 | TGCAGCGTTGATCTAGCGGGGAGCTCCTACAATGAGCAGTTCTTC | CSVDLAGSSYNEQFF
NA | TRBJ2-7 | NA | TRBV12-3/TRBV12-4 | TGTGCCAGCAGCCCGGGACGAAACGAGCAGTACTTC | CASSPGRNEQYF
NA | TRBJ2-3 | NA | TRBV6-5 | TGTGCCAGCAGTTACTCGCGGGGAGAGGGGGATACGCAGTATTTT | CASSYSRGEGDTQYF
TRBD2 | TRBJ2-2 | many | TRBV12-3/TRBV12-4 | TGTGCCAGCAGGAAACTAGCGGGAGGGCCAGGGACCGGGGAGCTGTTTTTT | CASRKLAGGPGTGELFF
NA | TRBJ1-1 | many | TRBV29-1 | TGCAGCGTTGAAGAGAGGCCTGGCACTGAAGCTTTCTTT | CSVEERPGTEAFF
NA | TRBJ1-5 | NA | TRBV6-2/TRBV6-3 | TGTGCCAGCAGCGGAGATCAGCCCCAGCATTTT | CASSGDQPQHF